A few counts support the clone carrying this T cell receptor (beta chain). Its antigen is unidentified. The source of the sample is a study of T-cell reconstitution after alpha-beta-depleted transplantation in children. Study results and caveats: T-cell numbers and diversity, one year after transplant, stemmed largely from T cells that were newly produced. Expanded graft clones numbering several hundred reportedly gave rise to alpha-beta T cells about two months after transplant. It was surviving recipient T cells and thymic progenitors that gave some patients high TCRbeta diversity at day 60.

The TCRbeta library was prepared with unique molecular identifiers. Each CDR3 protein gets one entry after TCRdb re-called the PCR reads with MiXCR. The sample gives about 250,000 distinct CDR3 sequences, 20% to 30% of which show up once; around 4.8% is in the top ten. J was trimmed by 1 base and V by 10 bases; bases with no gene match: 9. Per germline, CDR1 MNHEY and CDR2 SVGEGT. The length of the CDR3 is 14 residues. The source of this sequence is a female patient aged 2-9 years who had a stem cell transplant for congenital amegakaryocytic thrombocytopenia, so the T cells may come from the graft donor. Sequences were derived from PBMCs, mostly from graft donor cells, sampled 360 days after TCRalphabeta/CD19-depleted stem cell transplant. The J gene is TRBJ2-7, the V gene TRBV6-2 or TRBV6-3, with 8 positions matching TRBD1. CDR3: CATRMDRVSYEQYF. Written as DNA, the CDR3 is TGTGCCACCCGAATGGACAGGGTGTCCTACGAGCAGTACTTC.